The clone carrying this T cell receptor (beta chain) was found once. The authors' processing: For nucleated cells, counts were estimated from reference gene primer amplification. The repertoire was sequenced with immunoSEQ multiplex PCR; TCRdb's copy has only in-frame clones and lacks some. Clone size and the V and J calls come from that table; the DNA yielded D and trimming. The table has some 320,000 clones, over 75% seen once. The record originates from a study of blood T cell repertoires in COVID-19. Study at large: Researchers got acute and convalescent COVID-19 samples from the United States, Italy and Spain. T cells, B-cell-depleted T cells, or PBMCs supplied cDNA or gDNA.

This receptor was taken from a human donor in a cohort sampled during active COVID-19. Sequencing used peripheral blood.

DNA for the CDR3: TGTGCCAGCAGCCAACTGTTGGGGCTGCTCAACACTGAAGCTTTCTTT. As protein: CASSQLLGLLNTEAFF. This chain joins TRBV5-5 and TRBJ1-1; TRBD1 is a possible D gene (5 bases). CDR1 and CDR2 (germline): SGHKS, YYEKEE (reference sequence). The CDR3 contains 16 residues. The ends were cut back, 4 bases at V and 2 bases at J, with 18 bases in the middle.